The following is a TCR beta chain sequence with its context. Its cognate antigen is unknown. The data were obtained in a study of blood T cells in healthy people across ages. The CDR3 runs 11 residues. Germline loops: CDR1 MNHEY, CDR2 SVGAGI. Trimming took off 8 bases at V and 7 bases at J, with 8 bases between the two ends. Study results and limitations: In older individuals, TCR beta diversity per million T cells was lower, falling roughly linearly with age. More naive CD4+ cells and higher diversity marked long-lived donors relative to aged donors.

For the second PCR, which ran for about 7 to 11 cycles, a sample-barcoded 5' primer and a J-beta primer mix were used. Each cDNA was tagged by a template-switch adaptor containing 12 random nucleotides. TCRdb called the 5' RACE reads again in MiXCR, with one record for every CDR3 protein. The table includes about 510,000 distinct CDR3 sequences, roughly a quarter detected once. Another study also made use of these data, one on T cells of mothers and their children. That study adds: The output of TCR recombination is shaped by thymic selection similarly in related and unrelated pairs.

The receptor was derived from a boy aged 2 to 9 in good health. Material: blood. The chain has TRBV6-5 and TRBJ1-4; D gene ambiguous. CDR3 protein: CASAKAEKLFF. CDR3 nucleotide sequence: TGTGCCAGCGCCAAGGCTGAAAAACTGTTTTTT.